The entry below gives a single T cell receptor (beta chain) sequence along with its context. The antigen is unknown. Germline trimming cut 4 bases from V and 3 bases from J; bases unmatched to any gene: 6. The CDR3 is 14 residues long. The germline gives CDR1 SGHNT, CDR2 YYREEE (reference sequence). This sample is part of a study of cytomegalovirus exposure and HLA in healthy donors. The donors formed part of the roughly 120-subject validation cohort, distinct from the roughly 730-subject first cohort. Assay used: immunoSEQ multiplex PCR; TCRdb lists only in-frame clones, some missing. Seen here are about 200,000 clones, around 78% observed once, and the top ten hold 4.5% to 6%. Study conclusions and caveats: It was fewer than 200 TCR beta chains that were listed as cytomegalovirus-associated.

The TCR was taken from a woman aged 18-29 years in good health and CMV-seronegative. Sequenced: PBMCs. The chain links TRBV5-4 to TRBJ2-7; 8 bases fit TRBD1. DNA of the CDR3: TGTGCCAGCAGCGTAGCGACAGGGGTCTACGAGCAGTACTTC. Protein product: CASSVATGVYEQYF.